These T cell receptor beta chains were read from a single sample in a study of response to subunit inactivated influenza vaccine. TCRdb passed the RT-PCR reads through MiXCR, listing each CDR3 protein once. The repertoire holds roughly 630,000 distinct CDR3 sequences, with around 13% as singletons. Sequences were derived from PBMCs from blood, sampled roughly 15 days before vaccination. The receptor source for this set is a man aged 50 or older who received an inactivated influenza vaccine. Both conserved end residues are part of each CDR3. D genes are given only for firm matches. Clone sizes are given selectively: once, few, many, or a class where the clone is expanded.

clone_size | d_call | j_call | v_call | cdr3_nt | cdr3_aa
. | . | TRBJ1-5 | TRBV12-3/TRBV12-4 | TGTGCCAGCAGTCCGGCGGGGAATCAGCCCCAGCATTTT | CASSPAGNQPQHF
many | . | TRBJ1-1 | TRBV20-1 | TGCAGTGCTATCTGGCCATCCTCGACAGGCGACTTT | CSAIWPSSTGDF
. | . | TRBJ2-1 | TRBV9 | TGTGCCAGCAGCGTAGTCGGGTCCCCGCCCTACAATGAGCAGTTCTTC | CASSVVGSPPYNEQFF
once | TRBD1 | TRBJ2-7 | TRBV29-1 | TGCAGCGTTACAGGGGGCCTAAGCTCCTACGAGCAGTACTTC | CSVTGGLSSYEQYF
few | . | TRBJ1-1 | TRBV2 | TGTGCCAGCAGTGGGGCCCACACTGAAGCTTTCTTT | CASSGAHTEAFF
. | TRBD1 | TRBJ1-5 | TRBV20-1 | TGCAGTGCTGGGGCGGGACAGCTCGATCAGCCCCAGCATTTT | CSAGAGQLDQPQHF
. | . | TRBJ1-6 | TRBV20-1 | TGCAGTGCTAGAGATATCCGCGCGCCCTATAATTCACCCCTCCACTTT | CSARDIRAPYNSPLHF
. | . | TRBJ1-2 | TRBV6-5 | TGTGCCAGCAGTTACTTTGGTCAGACCTCTAACTATGGCTACACCTTC | CASSYFGQTSNYGYTF
. | TRBD2 | TRBJ2-1 | TRBV20-1 | TGCAGTGCCCATCCGGCTAGCGGGAGGGCCCTCTTTGGGGAGCAGTTCTTC | CSAHPASGRALFGEQFF
few | . | TRBJ1-2 | TRBV10-3 | TGTGCCATCAGTGAAAATCAGGGCCTTAACTATGGCTACACCTTC | CAISENQGLNYGYTF
. | . | TRBJ2-7 | TRBV4-3 | TGCGCCAGCAGCCAAGAGCTTTCAGGGGTCCCCTACGAGCAGTACTTC | CASSQELSGVPYEQYF
many | TRBD1 | TRBJ1-2 | TRBV20-1 | TGCAGTGCCCCGTATCGGACAGGTGCGGGCTACACCTTC | CSAPYRTGAGYTF
few | . | TRBJ2-2 | TRBV5-1 | TGCGCCAGCAGCGCGGGACGGATCGAAGCCGGGGAGCTGTTTTTT | CASSAGRIEAGELFF
. | TRBD2 | TRBJ2-1 | TRBV28 | TGTGCCAGCACCACCGGGACTAGCGGGAGGGCCTTACGACTCAATGAGCAGTTCTTC | CASTTGTSGRALRLNEQFF
. | . | TRBJ2-5 | TRBV27 | TGTGCCAGCAGTTATTCCGGGGCTCAAGAGACCCAGTACTTC | CASSYSGAQETQYF
few | TRBD2 | TRBJ2-7 | TRBV4-2 | TGTGCCAGCAGCCAACTAGCGGAACCATCCTACGAGCAGTACTTC | CASSQLAEPSYEQYF
few | TRBD2 | TRBJ2-7 | TRBV6-2/TRBV6-3 | TGTGCCAGCAGTTACAATACGCTTCGGGACTACTCCTACGAGCAGTACTTC | CASSYNTLRDYSYEQYF
. | TRBD1 | TRBJ2-7 | TRBV6-4 | TGTGCCAGCAGTGACTCGTTGGGGCAGGGGGTCTACGAGCAGTACTTC | CASSDSLGQGVYEQYF
few | TRBD1 | TRBJ2-1 | TRBV7-2 | TGTGCCAGCAGCGCCTGGACAGGGGGCAATGAGCAGTTCTTC | CASSAWTGGNEQFF
few | TRBD2 | TRBJ2-5 | TRBV20-1 | TGCAGTGGGGGACTATCCCAAGAGACCCAGTACTTC | CSGGLSQETQYF
few | . | TRBJ2-1 | TRBV30 | TGTGCCTGGAGTGTACGAAATGAGCAGTTCTTC | CAWSVRNEQFF
. | . | TRBJ2-6 | TRBV6-2/TRBV6-3 | TGTGCCAGCAGTCGACGGGACTCTGGGGCCAACGTCCTGACTTTC | CASSRRDSGANVLTF
. | TRBD1 | TRBJ2-7 | TRBV20-1 | TGCAGTGCTAGAGATTCCCTGACAGGGGGCATCTACGAGCAGTACTTC | CSARDSLTGGIYEQYF
. | . | TRBJ1-2 | TRBV6-2/TRBV6-3 | TGTGCCAGCAGTTACGGGACTGTCTATGGCTACACCTTC | CASSYGTVYGYTF
. | . | TRBJ2-7 | TRBV7-3 | TGTGCCAGCAGCGTCTCGACAGACTACGAGCAGTACTTC | CASSVSTDYEQYF
. | . | TRBJ1-6 | TRBV5-1 | TGCGCCAGCAGCTTGGACAGTAGCTCCTATAATTCACCCCTCCACTTT | CASSLDSSSYNSPLHF
. | . | TRBJ2-1 | TRBV29-1 | TGCAGCGTTGAAGTGCTCCGGGCAGACTCCTACAATGAGCAGTTCTTC | CSVEVLRADSYNEQFF